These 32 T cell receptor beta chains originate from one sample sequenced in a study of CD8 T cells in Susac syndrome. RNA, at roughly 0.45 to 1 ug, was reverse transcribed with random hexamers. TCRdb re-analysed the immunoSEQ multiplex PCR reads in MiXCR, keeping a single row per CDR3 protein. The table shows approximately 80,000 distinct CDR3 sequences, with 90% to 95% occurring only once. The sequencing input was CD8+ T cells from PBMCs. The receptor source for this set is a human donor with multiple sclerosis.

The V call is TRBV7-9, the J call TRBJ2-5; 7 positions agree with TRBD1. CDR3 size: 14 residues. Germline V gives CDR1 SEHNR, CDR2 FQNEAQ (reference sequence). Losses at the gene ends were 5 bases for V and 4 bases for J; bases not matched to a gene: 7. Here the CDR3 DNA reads TGTGCCAGCAGCGCCGACAGGGAGCGAGAGACCCAGTACTTC. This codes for CASSADRERETQYF.

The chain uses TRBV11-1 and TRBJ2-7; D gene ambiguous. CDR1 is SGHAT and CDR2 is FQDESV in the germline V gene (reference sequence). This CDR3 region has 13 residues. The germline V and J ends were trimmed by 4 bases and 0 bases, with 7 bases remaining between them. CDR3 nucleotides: TGTGCCAGCAGCTCGATCGGCTCCTACGAGCAGTACTTC. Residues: CASSSIGSYEQYF.

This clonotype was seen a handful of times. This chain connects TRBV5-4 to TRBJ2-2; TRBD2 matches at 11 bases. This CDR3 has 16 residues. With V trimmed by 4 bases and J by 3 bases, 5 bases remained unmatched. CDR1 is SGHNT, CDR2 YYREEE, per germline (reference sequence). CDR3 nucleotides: TGTGCCAGCAGCCACGGGACTAGCGGTTACACCGGGGAGCTGTTTTTT. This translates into CASSHGTSGYTGELFF. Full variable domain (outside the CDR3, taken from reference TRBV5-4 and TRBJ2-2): ETGVTQSPTHLIKTRGQQVTLRCSSQSGHNTVSWYQQALGQGPQFIFQYYREEENGRGNFPPRFSGLQFPNYSSELNVNALELDDSALYLCASSHGTSGYTGELFFGEGSRLTVL.

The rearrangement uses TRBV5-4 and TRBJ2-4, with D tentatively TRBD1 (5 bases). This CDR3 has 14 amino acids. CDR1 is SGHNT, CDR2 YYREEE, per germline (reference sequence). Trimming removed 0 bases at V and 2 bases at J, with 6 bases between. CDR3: CASSLAGPKNIQYF. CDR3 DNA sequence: TGTGCCAGCAGCTTGGCAGGGCCCAAAAACATTCAGTACTTC.

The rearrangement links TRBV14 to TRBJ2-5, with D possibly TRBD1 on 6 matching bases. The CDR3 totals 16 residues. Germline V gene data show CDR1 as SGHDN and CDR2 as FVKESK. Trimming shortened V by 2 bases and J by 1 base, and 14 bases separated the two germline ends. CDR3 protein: CASSQTDRGFQETQYF. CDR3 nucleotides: TGTGCCAGCAGCCAAACGGACAGAGGCTTCCAAGAGACCCAGTACTTC.

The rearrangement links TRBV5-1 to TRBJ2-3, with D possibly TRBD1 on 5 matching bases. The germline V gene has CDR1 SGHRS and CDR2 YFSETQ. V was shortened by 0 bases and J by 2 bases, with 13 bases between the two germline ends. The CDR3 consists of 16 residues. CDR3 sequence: CASSLGQQDSTDTQYF. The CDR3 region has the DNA TGCGCCAGCAGCTTGGGACAGCAGGATTCCACAGATACGCAGTATTTT.

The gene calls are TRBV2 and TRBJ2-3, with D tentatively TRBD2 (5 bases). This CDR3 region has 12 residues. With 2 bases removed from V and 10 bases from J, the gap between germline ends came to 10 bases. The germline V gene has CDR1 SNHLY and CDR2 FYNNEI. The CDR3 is CASSELARAQYF. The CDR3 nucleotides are TGTGCCAGCAGTGAACTAGCTAGGGCGCAGTATTTT. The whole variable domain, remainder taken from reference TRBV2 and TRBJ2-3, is EPEVTQTPSHQVTQMGQEVILRCVPISNHLYFYWYRQILGQKVEFLVSFYNNEISEKSEIFDDQFSVERPDGSNFTLKIRSTKLEDSAMYFCASSELARAQYFGPGTRLTVL.

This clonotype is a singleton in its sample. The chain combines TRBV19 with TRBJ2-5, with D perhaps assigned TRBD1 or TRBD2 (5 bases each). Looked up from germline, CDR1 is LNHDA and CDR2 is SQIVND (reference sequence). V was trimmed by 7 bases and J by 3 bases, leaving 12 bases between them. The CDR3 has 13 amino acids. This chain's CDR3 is CASKAWDEETQYF. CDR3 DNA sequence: TGTGCCAGTAAAGCCTGGGACGAAGAGACCCAGTACTTC.

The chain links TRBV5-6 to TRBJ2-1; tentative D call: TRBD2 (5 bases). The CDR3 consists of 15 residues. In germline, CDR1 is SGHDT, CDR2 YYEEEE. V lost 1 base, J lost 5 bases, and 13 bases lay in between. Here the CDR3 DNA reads TGTGCCAGCAGCTTGTGGGAGCTAGCCGACAATGAGCAGTTCTTC. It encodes CASSLWELADNEQFF.

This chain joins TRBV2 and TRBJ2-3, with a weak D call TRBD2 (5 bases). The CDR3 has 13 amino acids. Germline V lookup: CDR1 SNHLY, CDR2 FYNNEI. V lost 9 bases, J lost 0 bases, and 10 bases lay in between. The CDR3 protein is CASGSFSTDTQYF. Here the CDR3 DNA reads TGTGCCAGTGGGAGTTTTAGCACAGATACGCAGTATTTT.

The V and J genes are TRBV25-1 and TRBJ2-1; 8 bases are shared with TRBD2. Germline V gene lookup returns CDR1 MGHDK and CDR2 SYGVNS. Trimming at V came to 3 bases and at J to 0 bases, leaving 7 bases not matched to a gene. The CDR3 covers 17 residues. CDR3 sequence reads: CASSEASGSNSYNEQFF. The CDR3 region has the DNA TGTGCCAGCAGTGAGGCTAGCGGGTCCAACTCCTACAATGAGCAGTTCTTC.

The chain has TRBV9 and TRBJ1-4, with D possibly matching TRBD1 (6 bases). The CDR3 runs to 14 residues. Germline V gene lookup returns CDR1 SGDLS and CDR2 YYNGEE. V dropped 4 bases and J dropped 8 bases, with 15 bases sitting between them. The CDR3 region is CASSTDGRGEKLFF. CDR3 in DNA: TGTGCCAGCAGCACCGACGGTAGGGGGGAAAAACTGTTTTTT.

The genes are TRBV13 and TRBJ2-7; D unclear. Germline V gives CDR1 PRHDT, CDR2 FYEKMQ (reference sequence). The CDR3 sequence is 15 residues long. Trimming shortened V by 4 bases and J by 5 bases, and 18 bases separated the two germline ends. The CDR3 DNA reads TGTGCCAGCAGCTCCTCCCCGGACGGCCCGGACGAGCAGTACTTC. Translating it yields CASSSSPDGPDEQYF.

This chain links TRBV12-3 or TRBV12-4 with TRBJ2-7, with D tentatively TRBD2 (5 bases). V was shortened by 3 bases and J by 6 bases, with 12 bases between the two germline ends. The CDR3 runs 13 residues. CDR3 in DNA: TGTGCCAGCAGTTTCGAGGGCAAGGGCGAGCAGTACTTC. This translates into CASSFEGKGEQYF.

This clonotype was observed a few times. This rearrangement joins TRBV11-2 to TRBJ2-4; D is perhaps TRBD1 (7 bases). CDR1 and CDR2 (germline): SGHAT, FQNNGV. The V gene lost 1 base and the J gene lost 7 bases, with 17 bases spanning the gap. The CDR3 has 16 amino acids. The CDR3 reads CASSLVAGGLGNIQYF. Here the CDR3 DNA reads TGTGCCAGCAGCTTAGTAGCAGGGGGACTCGGGAACATTCAGTACTTC.

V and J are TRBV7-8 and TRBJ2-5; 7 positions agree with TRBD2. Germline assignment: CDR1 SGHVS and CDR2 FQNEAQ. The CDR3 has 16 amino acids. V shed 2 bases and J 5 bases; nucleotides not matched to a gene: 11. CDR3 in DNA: TGTGCCAGCAGCTTAAAGTCCCCTAGCGGTAGGGAGACCCAGTACTTC. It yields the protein CASSLKSPSGRETQYF.

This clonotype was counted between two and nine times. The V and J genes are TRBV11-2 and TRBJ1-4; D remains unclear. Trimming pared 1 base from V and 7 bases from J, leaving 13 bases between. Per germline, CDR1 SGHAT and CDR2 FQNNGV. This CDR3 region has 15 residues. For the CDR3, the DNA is TGTGCCAGCAGCTTAGTTTCCCCAGCACCTGAAAAACTGTTTTTT. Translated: CASSLVSPAPEKLFF.

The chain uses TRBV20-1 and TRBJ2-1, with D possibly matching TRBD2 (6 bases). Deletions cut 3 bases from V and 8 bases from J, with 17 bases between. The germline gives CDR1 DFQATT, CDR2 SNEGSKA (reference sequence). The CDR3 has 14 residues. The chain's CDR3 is CSARGIGLSDEQFF. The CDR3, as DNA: TGCAGTGCTAGGGGAATAGGACTAAGCGATGAGCAGTTCTTC.

CDR3 amino acids: CASSVAPGQGLTDTQYF. CDR3 DNA: TGTGCCAGCAGCGTCGCCCCGGGACAGGGGCTCACAGATACGCAGTATTTT. This sequence joins TRBV9 and TRBJ2-3; 10 bases fit TRBD1. The J segment lost 2 bases and the V segment lost 2 bases, leaving 8 bases of the junction unmatched. In germline, CDR1 is SGDLS, CDR2 YYNGEE. This CDR3 has 17 residues.

For the CDR3, the DNA is TGTGCCAGCAGAACGATGAACACTGAAGCTTTCTTT. Its translation: CASRTMNTEAFF. The chain has TRBV27 and TRBJ1-1; D is unclear. The CDR3 has 12 amino acids. Trimming shortened V by 6 bases and J by 0 bases, and 5 bases separated the two germline ends. Germline CDR1 and CDR2: MNHEY and SMNVEV (reference sequence).

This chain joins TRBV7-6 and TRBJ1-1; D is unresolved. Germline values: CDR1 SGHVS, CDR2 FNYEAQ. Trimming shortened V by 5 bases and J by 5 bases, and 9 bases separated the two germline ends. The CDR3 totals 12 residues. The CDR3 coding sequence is TGTGCCAGCAGCCAGCCTGGTACTGAAGCTTTCTTT. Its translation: CASSQPGTEAFF.

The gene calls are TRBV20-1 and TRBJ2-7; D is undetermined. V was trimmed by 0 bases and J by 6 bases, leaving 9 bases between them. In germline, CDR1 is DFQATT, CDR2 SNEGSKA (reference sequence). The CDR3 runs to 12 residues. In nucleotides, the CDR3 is TGCAGTGCTAGAGATAGGCTATTCGAGCAGTACTTC. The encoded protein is CSARDRLFEQYF.

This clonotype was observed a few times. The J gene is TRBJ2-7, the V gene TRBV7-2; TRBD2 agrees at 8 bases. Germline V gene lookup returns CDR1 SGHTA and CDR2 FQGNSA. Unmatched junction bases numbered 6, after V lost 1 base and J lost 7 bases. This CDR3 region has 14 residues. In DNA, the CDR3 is TGTGCCAGCAGCTTAGAAGGACTAGCTTGGGAGCAGTACTTC. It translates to CASSLEGLAWEQYF.

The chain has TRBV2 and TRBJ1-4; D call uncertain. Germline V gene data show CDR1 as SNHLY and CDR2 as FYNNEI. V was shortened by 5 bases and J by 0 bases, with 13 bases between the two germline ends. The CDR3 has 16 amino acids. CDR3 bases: TGTGCCAGCAGTCTGTATATCCTTGCAACTAATGAAAAACTGTTTTTT. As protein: CASSLYILATNEKLFF.

The CDR3 is CASRRIPLADTQYF. As DNA, the CDR3 is TGTGCCAGCAGGAGAATTCCCTTGGCAGATACGCAGTATTTT. The genes are TRBV2 and TRBJ2-3; the D is unclear. Germline V gene lookup returns CDR1 SNHLY and CDR2 FYNNEI. Trimming removed 6 bases at V and 4 bases at J, with 14 bases between. CDR3 size: 14 residues. Based on the CDR3 plus reference TRBV2 and TRBJ2-3, the full variable domain is EPEVTQTPSHQVTQMGQEVILRCVPISNHLYFYWYRQILGQKVEFLVSFYNNEISEKSEIFDDQFSVERPDGSNFTLKIRSTKLEDSAMYFCASRRIPLADTQYFGPGTRLTVL.

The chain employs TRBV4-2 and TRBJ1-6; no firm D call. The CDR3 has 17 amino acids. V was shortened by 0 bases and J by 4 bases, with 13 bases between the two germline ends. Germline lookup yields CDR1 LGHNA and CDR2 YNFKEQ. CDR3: CASSQEPQVLYNSPLHF. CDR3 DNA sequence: TGTGCCAGCAGCCAAGAACCGCAGGTTCTTTATAATTCACCCCTCCACTTT.

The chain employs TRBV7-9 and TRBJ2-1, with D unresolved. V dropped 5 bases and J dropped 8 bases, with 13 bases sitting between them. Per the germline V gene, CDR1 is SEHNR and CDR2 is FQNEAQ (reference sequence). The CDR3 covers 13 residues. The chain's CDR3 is CASSLDNVDEQFF. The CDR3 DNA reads TGTGCCAGCAGCCTCGACAATGTGGATGAGCAGTTCTTC.

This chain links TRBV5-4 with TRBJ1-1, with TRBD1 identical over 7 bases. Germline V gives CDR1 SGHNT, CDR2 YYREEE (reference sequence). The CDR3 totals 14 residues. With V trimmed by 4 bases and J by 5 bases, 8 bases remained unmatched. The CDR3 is CASSPQGVGTEAFF. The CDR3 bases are TGTGCCAGCAGCCCCCAGGGGGTGGGGACTGAAGCTTTCTTT. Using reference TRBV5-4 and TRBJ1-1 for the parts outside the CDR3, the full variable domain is ETGVTQSPTHLIKTRGQQVTLRCSSQSGHNTVSWYQQALGQGPQFIFQYYREEENGRGNFPPRFSGLQFPNYSSELNVNALELDDSALYLCASSPQGVGTEAFFGQGTRLTVV.

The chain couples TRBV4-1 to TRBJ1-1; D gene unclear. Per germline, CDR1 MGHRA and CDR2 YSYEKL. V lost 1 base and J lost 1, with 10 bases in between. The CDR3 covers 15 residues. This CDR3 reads CASSQATTTNTEAFF. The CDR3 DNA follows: TGCGCCAGCAGCCAAGCGACGACAACGAACACTGAAGCTTTCTTT.

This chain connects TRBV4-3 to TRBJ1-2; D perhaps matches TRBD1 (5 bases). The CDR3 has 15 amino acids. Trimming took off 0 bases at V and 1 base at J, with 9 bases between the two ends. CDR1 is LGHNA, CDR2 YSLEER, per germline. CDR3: CASSQDWGGNYGYTF. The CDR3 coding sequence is TGCGCCAGCAGCCAAGACTGGGGGGGTAACTATGGCTACACCTTC.

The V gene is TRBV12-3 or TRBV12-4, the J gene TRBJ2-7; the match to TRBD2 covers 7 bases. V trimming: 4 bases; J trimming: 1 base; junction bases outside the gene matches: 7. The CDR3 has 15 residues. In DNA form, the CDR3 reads TGTGCCAGCAGTTGGTCTTCTAGCGGTTCCTACGAGCAGTACTTC. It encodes CASSWSSSGSYEQYF.

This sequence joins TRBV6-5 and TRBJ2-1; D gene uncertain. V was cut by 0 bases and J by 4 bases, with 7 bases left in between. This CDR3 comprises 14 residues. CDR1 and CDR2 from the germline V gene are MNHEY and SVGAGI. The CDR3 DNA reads TGTGCCAGCAGTTACTCGGGCCAATACAATGAGCAGTTCTTC. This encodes CASSYSGQYNEQFF.